This TCR beta chain is from a study of OX40 agonist ivuxolimab in advanced cancers. Profiling relied on immunoSEQ multiplex PCR, and the TCRdb table lists in-frame clones only, not all of them. The top ten clones hold less than 0.85% of a sample with around 70,000 clones, around 84% of them seen once. The CDR3 contains 13 residues. The J segment lost 6 bases and the V segment lost 5 bases, leaving 4 bases of the junction unmatched. CDR1 and CDR2 (germline): MNHEY, SMNVEV (reference sequence). The chain employs TRBV27 and TRBJ2-3, with 8 positions matching TRBD2. The TCR was taken from an adult with an advanced solid tumor such as melanoma, head and neck, liver or kidney cancer. Sequenced here: CD4+ or CD8+ T cells sorted from blood, sampled in a trial of the OX40 agonist ivuxolimab. As DNA, the CDR3 is TGTGCCAGCAGTCTACGGGAGGGGGATACGCAGTATTTT. It translates to CASSLREGDTQYF.